A selection of T cell receptor beta chains follows, all from one sample in a study of blood T cell repertoires in COVID-19. Method: immunoSEQ multiplex PCR; TCRdb's copy keeps in-frame clones and lacks some. The sample carries approximately 270,000 clones, approximately 88% recorded once. The sample consisted of peripheral blood. Source of these receptors: a woman aged 25-40 years with COVID-19, enrolled during active disease. CDR3s include the opening cysteine and the closing phenylalanine or tryptophan. A D gene is named only where the DNA matches it firmly. Clone size is shown for a subset of rows, as once, few, many or a class of expanded clone.

.	.	TRBV2	TRBJ1-5	CASKAGVSRPQHF	TGTGCCAGCAAGGCAGGGGTCTCTAGACCCCAGCATTTT
TRBD2	.	TRBV9	TRBJ2-1	CASSVEGLGANEQFF	TGTGCCAGCAGCGTAGAAGGACTAGGGGCCAATGAGCAGTTCTTC
TRBD1	.	TRBV6-5	TRBJ2-7	CASRAPGGYEQYF	TGTGCCAGCAGAGCCCCAGGGGGTTACGAGCAGTACTTC
TRBD1	once	TRBV10-3	TRBJ1-1	CAISRSRQGSALGGTEAFF	TGTGCCATCAGTCGGAGTAGACAGGGTTCCGCTCTAGGGGGCACGGAAGCTTTCTTT
TRBD1	.	TRBV6-2/TRBV6-3	TRBJ1-1	CASSYGPGQGNTEAFF	TGTGCCAGCAGTTACGGACCGGGACAGGGGAACACTGAAGCTTTCTTT
TRBD2	.	TRBV30	TRBJ2-1	CAWSGRFSGRGYNEQFF	TGTGCCTGGAGTGGCAGATTTAGCGGGAGGGGGTACAATGAGCAGTTCTTC
TRBD2	.	TRBV7-9	TRBJ2-1	CASRALAGGYNEQFF	TGTGCCAGCAGGGCACTAGCGGGGGGCTACAATGAGCAGTTCTTC
.	.	TRBV5-4	TRBJ1-1	CASSRSSGRGFTEAFF	TGTGCCAGCAGCCGAAGCTCAGGTAGGGGATTCACTGAAGCTTTCTTT
TRBD2	.	TRBV4-2	TRBJ2-1	CASSQLAGAYTEQFF	TGTGCCAGCAGCCAACTAGCGGGGGCCTACACTGAGCAGTTCTTC
.	.	TRBV11-2	TRBJ2-2	CASRSLHTGELFF	TGTGCCAGCAGGAGCCTTCACACCGGGGAGCTGTTTTTT
.	.	TRBV13	TRBJ1-1	CASSLEAGEAFF	TGTGCCAGCAGCTTAGAAGCAGGGGAAGCTTTCTTT